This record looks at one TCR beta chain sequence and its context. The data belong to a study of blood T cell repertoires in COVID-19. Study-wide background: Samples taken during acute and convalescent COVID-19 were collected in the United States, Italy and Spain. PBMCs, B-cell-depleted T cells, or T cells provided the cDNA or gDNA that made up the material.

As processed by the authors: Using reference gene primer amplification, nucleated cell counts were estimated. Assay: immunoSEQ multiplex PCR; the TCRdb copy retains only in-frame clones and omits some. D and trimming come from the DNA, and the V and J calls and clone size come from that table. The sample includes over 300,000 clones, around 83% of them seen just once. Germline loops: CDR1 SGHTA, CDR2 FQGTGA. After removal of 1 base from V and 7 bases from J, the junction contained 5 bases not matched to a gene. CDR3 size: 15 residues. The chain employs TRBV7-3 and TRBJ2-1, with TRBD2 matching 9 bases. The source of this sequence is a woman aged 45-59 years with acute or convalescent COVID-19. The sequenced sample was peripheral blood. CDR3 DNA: TGTGCCAGCAGCTTAAATAGCGGGAGTGGGAATGAGCAGTTCTTC. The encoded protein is CASSLNSGSGNEQFF.